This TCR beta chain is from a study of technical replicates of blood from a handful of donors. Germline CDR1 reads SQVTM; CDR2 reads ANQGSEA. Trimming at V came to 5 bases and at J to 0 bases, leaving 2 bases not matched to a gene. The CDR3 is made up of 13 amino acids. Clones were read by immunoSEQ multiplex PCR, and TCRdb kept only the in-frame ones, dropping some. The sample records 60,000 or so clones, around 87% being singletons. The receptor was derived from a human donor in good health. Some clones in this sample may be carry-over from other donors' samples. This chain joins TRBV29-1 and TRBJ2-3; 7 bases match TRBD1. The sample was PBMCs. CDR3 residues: CSVKQGSTDTQYF. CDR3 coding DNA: TGCAGCGTTAAACAGGGGAGCACAGATACGCAGTATTTT.